The next 10 T cell receptor beta chains were all read from a single sample in a study of blood T cell repertoires in COVID-19 (dated by TCRdb to 2020 to 2021). Libraries were prepared through the immunoSEQ multiplex PCR assay. TCRdb holds this immuneACCESS table with in-frame rearrangements only. Some clones are missing; in checked studies, unresolved V genes explain under half, and the rest has no known cause. The sample records 350,000 to 500,000 clones, around nine tenths of which are singletons. 0.8% to 0.9% of the sample is held by the ten biggest clonotypes. Specimen: peripheral blood. These TCRs come from a man younger than 35 with COVID-19, enrolled during active disease.

V is TRBV11-2 and J is TRBJ1-2, with D possibly TRBD1 on 5 matching bases. Germline V gene data show CDR1 as SGHAT and CDR2 as FQNNGV. Trimming cost V 5 bases and J 4 bases, with 8 bases left between them. The CDR3 length is 12 residues. CDR3 DNA: TGTGCCAGCAGCAATCAGGGCTATGGCTACACCTTC. This sequence encodes CASSNQGYGYTF.

A single count supports this clone. The chain recombines TRBV3-1 (or the pseudogene TRBV3-2) with TRBJ1-2; D perhaps matches TRBD1 (6 bases). There are 15 residues in the CDR3. Trimming removed 5 bases from V and 3 bases from J, with 16 bases in between. The V gene's germline CDR1 is LGHDT and CDR2 YNNKEL (reference sequence). The chain's CDR3 is CASSSPGVGDYGYTF. Written as DNA, the CDR3 is TGTGCCAGCAGCTCCCCAGGGGTGGGGGACTATGGCTACACCTTC.

The chain uses TRBV23-1 and TRBJ2-1, with 9 bases that match TRBD2. TRBV23-1 counts as an open reading frame of uncertain function. The CDR3 has 12 amino acids. The V segment lost 0 bases and the J segment 14 bases; nucleotides outside the gene matches: 2. CDR3 residues: CASSQSRGGEFF. Written as DNA, the CDR3 is TGCGCCAGCAGTCAATCGCGGGGGGGTGAGTTCTTC.

The chain carries TRBV28 and TRBJ1-5, with D tentatively TRBD1 (6 bases). V lost 4 bases and J 6 bases, leaving 13 bases between the germline ends. The CDR3 extends over 14 amino acids. CDR1 is MDHEN and CDR2 is SYDVKM in the germline V gene. This chain's CDR3 is CASSSPQGTQPQHF. The DNA of the CDR3 is TGTGCCAGCAGTTCACCTCAGGGGACTCAGCCCCAGCATTTT.

V gene TRBV15 combines with J gene TRBJ2-3, with TRBD2 as a possible D gene (5 bases). V lost 0 bases, J lost 2 bases, and 9 bases lay in between. The CDR3 length is 15 residues. CDR1 is LNHNV and CDR2 is YYDKDF in the germline V gene (reference sequence). CDR3 sequence: CATSRDEGYTDTQYF. The DNA of the CDR3 is TGTGCCACCAGCAGAGATGAGGGTTACACAGATACGCAGTATTTT.

This chain joins TRBV3-1 (or the pseudogene TRBV3-2) and TRBJ1-2, with unresolved D. The V gene's germline CDR1 is LGHDT and CDR2 YNNKEL (reference sequence). CDR3 length equals 14 residues. Trimming removed 0 bases at V and 8 bases at J, with 13 bases between. The DNA of the CDR3 is TGTGCCAGCAGCCAAGATGGTCGCGGTCGAGGCTACACCTTC. Encoded protein: CASSQDGRGRGYTF.

The CDR3: CAWDTGTGANVLTF. DNA of the CDR3: TGTGCCTGGGATACAGGGACCGGGGCCAACGTCCTGACTTTC. The V gene is TRBV30, the J gene TRBJ2-6; tentative D call: TRBD1 (6 bases). V gave up 5 bases and J gave up 4 bases, with 12 bases separating them. The length of the CDR3 is 14 residues. Germline V gene data show CDR1 as GTSNPN and CDR2 as SVGIG (reference sequence). Combining the CDR3 with reference TRBV30 and TRBJ2-6 gives the whole variable domain SQTIHQWPATLVQPVGSPLSLECTVEGTSNPNLYWYRQAAGRGLQLLFYSVGIGQISSEVPQNLSASRPQDRQFILSSKKLLLSDSGFYLCAWDTGTGANVLTFGAGSRLTVL.

Concerning this clone itself: The same CDR3 can be traced to other DNA sequences in this sample. This chain connects TRBV19 to TRBJ1-1; maybe TRBD1 (5 bases). This CDR3 has 12 amino acids. Germline V gene data show CDR1 as LNHDA and CDR2 as SQIVND (reference sequence). V lost 6 bases to trimming and J lost 4 bases, with 9 bases between them. The CDR3 is CASSPGVTEAFF. CDR3 bases: TGTGCCAGTAGCCCGGGGGTCACTGAAGCTTTCTTT.

The V and J genes are TRBV2 and TRBJ1-4, with D unresolved. Trimming cost V 3 bases and J 0 bases, with 17 bases left between them. From germline, CDR1 is SNHLY and CDR2 FYNNEI. The CDR3 runs to 18 residues. CDR3 sequence: CASSEGFGRFTTNEKLFF. The CDR3, as DNA: TGTGCCAGCAGTGAGGGGTTTGGGAGATTTACAACTAATGAAAAACTGTTTTTT.

The chain uses TRBV5-1 and TRBJ2-1, with 7 bases identical to TRBD2. The junction had 8 bases not matched to a gene; V was cut back by 3 bases and J by 2 bases. The length of the CDR3 is 16 residues. CDR1 and CDR2 from the germline V gene are SGHRS and YFSETQ. CDR3 sequence reads: CASSYLSGAAYNEQFF. Written as DNA, the CDR3 is TGCGCCAGCAGCTACCTAAGCGGGGCCGCCTACAATGAGCAGTTCTTC.